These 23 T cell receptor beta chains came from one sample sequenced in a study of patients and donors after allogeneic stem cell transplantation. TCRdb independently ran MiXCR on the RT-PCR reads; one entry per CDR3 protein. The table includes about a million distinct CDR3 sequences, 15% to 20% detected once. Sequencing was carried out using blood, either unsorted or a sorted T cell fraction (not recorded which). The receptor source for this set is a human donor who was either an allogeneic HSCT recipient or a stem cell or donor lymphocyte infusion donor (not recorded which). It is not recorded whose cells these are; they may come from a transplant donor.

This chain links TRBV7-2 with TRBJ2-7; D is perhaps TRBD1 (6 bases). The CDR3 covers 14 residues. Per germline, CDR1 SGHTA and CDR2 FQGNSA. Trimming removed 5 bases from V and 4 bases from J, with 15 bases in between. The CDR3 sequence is CASSPNWGPYEQYF. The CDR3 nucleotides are TGTGCCAGCAGCCCGAACTGGGGGCCATACGAGCAGTACTTC.

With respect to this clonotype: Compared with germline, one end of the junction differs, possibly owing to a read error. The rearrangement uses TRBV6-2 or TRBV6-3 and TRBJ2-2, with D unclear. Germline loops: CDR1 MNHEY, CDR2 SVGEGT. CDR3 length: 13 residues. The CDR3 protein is CASGYMGTGELFF. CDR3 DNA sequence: TGTGCCAGCGGTTACATGGGTACCGGGGAGCTGTTTTTT.

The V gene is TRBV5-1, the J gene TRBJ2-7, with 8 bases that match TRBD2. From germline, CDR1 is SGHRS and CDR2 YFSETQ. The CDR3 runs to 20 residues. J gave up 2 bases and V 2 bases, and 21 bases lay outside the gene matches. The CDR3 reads CASSLPSQTSALITPYEQYF. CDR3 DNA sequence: TGCGCCAGCAGCTTACCCTCTCAGACTAGCGCCCTTATAACCCCCTACGAGCAGTACTTC.

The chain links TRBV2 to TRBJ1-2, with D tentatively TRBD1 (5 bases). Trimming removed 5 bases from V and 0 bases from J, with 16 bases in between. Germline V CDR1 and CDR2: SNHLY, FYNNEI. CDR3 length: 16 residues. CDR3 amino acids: CASSPRSVGPNYGYTF. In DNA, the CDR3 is TGTGCCAGCAGTCCTAGGTCAGTGGGACCTAACTATGGCTACACCTTC.

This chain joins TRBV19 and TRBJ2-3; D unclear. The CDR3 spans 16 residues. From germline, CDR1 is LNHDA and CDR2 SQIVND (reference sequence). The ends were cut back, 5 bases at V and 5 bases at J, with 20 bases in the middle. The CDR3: CASSSSDGHLGDTQYF. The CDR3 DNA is TGTGCCAGTAGTTCTTCGGACGGCCACCTCGGAGATACGCAGTATTTT.

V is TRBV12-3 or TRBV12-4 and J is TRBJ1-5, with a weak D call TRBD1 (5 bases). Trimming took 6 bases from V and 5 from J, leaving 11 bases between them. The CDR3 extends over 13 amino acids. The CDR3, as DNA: TGTGCCAGCAGCCACAGGAAAGATCAGCCCCAGCATTTT. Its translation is CASSHRKDQPQHF.

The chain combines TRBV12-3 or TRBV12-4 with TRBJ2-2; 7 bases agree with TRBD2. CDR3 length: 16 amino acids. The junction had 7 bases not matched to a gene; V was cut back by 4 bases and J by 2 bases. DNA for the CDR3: TGTGCCAGCAGTTCTCAGGGACTACCCAACACCGGGGAGCTGTTTTTT. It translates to CASSSQGLPNTGELFF.

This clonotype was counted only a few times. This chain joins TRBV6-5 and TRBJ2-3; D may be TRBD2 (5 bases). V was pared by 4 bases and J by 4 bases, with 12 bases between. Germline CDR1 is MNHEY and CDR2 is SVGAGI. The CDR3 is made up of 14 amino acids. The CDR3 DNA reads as TGTGCCAGCAGTTCCCTAGCAAATGCAGATACGCAGTATTTT. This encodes CASSSLANADTQYF.

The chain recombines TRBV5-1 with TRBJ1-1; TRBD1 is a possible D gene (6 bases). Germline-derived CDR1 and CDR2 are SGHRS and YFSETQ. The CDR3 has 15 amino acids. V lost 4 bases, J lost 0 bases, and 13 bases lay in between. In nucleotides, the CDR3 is TGCGCCAGCAGCGGCGGACAGAGCATGAACACTGAAGCTTTCTTT. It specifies CASSGGQSMNTEAFF.

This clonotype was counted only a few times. CDR3 region: CASSAPTGTRDTGELFF. CDR3 DNA: TGTGCCAGCAGCGCACCGACAGGAACCAGGGACACCGGGGAGCTGTTTTTT. The chain carries TRBV9 and TRBJ2-2; tentatively, D is TRBD1 (6 bases). The CDR3 covers 17 residues. Per germline, CDR1 SGDLS and CDR2 YYNGEE. Trimming stripped 3 bases from V and 3 bases from J, with 18 bases between.

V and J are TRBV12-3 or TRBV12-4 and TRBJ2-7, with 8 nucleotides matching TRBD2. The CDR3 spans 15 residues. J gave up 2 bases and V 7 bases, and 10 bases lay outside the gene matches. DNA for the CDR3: TGTGCCAGCACTTATAAACCGGGACTAGCCTACGAGCAGTACTTC. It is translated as CASTYKPGLAYEQYF.

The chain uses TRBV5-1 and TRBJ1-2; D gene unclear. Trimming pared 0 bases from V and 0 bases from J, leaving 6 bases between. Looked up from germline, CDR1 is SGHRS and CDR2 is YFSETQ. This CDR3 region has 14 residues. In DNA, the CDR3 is TGCGCCAGCAGCTTGGACCCAGCTAACTATGGCTACACCTTC. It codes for CASSLDPANYGYTF.

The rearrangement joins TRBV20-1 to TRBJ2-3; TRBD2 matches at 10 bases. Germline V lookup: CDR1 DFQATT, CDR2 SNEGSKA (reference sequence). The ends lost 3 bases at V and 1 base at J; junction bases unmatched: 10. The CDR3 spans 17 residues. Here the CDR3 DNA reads TGCAGTGCTAGCGTCGCCAGCGGGGGGGCGGGCACAGATACGCAGTATTTT. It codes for CSASVASGGAGTDTQYF.

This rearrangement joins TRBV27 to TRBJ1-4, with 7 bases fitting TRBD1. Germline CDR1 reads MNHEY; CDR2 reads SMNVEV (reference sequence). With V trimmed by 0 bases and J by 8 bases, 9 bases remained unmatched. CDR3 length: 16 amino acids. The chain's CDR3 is CASSLSGDRVGEKLFF. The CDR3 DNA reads TGTGCCAGCAGTTTATCGGGAGACAGGGTCGGAGAAAAACTGTTTTTT.

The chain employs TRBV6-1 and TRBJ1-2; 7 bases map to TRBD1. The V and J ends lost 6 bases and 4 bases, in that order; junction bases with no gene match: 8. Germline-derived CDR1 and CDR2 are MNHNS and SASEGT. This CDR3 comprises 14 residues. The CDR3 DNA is TGTGCCAGCAGCTTCAGGGGGGTGGTCTATGGCTACACCTTC. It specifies CASSFRGVVYGYTF.

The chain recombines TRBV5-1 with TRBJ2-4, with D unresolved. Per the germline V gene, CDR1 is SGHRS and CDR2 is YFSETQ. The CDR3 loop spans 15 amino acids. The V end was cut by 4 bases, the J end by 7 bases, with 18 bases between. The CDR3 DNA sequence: TGCGCCAGCAGCCCCCCCCAGGCCGCCGGGAACATTCAGTACTTC. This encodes CASSPPQAAGNIQYF.

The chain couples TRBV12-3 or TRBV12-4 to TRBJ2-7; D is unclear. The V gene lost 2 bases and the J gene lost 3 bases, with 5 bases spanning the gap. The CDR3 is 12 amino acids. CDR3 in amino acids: CASSLYHYEQYF. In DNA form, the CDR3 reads TGTGCCAGCAGTTTATACCACTACGAGCAGTACTTC.

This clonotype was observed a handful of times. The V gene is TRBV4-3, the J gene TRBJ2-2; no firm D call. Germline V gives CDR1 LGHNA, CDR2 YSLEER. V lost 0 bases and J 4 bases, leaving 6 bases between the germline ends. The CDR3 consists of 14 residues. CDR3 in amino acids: CASSQDQSTGELFF. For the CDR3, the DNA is TGCGCCAGCAGCCAAGATCAGAGCACCGGGGAGCTGTTTTTT.

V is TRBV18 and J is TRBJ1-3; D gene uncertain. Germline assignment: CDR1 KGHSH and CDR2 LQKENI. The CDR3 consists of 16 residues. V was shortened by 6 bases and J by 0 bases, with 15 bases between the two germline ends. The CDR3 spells CASSPGGRSSGNTIYF. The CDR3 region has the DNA TGTGCCAGCTCTCCGGGAGGGCGGAGCTCTGGAAACACCATATATTTT.

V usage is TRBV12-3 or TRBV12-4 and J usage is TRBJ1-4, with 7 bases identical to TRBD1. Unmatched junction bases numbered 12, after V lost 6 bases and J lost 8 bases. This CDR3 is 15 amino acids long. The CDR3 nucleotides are TGTGCCAGCAGCCTCGAGGGGGCAGGGGGGGAAAAACTGTTTTTT. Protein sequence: CASSLEGAGGEKLFF.

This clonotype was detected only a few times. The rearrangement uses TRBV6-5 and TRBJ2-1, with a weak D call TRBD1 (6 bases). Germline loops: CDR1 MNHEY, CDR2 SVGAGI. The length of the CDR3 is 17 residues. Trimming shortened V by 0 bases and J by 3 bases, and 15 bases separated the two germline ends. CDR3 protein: CASSYSNPGHFYNEQFF. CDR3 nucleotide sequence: TGTGCCAGCAGTTACTCCAATCCGGGACACTTCTACAATGAGCAGTTCTTC.

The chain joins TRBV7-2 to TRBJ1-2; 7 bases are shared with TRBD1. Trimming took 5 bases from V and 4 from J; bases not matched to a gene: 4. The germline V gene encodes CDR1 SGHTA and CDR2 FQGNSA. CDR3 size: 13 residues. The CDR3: CASSGRQGYGYTF. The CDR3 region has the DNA TGTGCCAGCAGCGGTCGACAGGGCTATGGCTACACCTTC. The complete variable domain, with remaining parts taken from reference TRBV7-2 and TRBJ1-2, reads GAGVSQSPSNKVTEKGKDVELRCDPISGHTALYWYRQSLGQGLEFLIYFQGNSAPDKSGLPSDRFSAERTGGSVSTLTIQRTQQEDSAVYLCASSGRQGYGYTFGSGTRLTVV.

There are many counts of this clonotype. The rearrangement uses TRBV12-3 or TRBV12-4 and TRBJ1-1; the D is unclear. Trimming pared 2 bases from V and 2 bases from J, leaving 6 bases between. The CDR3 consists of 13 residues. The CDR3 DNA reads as TGTGCCAGCAGTTTAACAGACAACACTGAAGCTTTCTTT. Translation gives CASSLTDNTEAFF.